Reported below is one TCR beta chain. There are 16 residues in the CDR3. The germline V gene has CDR1 LNHDA and CDR2 SQIVND (reference sequence). V was trimmed by 2 bases and J by 4 bases, leaving 17 bases between them. The sample originates from a study of blood T cell repertoires in COVID-19. TCRdb's copy holds only in-frame clones and misses some; the assay was immunoSEQ multiplex PCR. This sample has about 310,000 clones, with 89% found just once. The TCR was taken from a woman aged 35 to 49 who had recovered from COVID-19. The sequenced sample consisted of PBMCs or T cells enriched from blood (not recorded which). The chain employs TRBV19 and TRBJ1-2; TRBD1 might be the D (6 bases). The CDR3 sequence: CASSIRAGDVPYGYTF. The DNA of the CDR3 is TGTGCCAGTAGTATACGTGCAGGGGATGTTCCCTATGGCTACACCTTC. The entire variable domain, with the rest obtained from reference TRBV19 and TRBJ1-2, is as follows: DGGITQSPKYLFRKEGQNVTLSCEQNLNHDAMYWYRQDPGQGLRLIYYSQIVNDFQKGDIAEGYSVSREKKESFPLTVTSAQKNPTAFYLCASSIRAGDVPYGYTFGSGTRLTVV.